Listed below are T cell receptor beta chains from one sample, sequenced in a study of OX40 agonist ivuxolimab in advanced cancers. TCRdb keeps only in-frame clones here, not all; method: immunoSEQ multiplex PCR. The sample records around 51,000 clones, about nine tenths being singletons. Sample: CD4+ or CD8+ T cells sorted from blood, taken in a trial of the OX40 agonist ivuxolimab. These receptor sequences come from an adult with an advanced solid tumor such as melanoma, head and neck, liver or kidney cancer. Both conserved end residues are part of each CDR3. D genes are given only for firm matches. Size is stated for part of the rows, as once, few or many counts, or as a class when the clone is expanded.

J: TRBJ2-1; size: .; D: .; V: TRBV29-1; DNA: TGCAGCGTTGGGCACGCCTCGGGGAATGAGCAGTTCTTC; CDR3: CSVGHASGNEQFF
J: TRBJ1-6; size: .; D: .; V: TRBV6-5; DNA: TGTGCCAGCAGTTACTCGCCGGATTCACCCCTCCACTTT; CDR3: CASSYSPDSPLHF
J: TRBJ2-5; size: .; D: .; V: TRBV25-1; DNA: TGTGCCAGCAGTGGTGACAATCGGGTAGAGACCCAGTACTTC; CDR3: CASSGDNRVETQYF
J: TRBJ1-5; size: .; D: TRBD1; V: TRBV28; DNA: TGTGCCAGCAGTACCCCAGGGGGCTATCAGCCCCAGCATTTT; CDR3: CASSTPGGYQPQHF
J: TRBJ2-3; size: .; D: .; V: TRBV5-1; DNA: TGCGCCAGCAGCTTGAGGGCAGATACGCAGTATTTT; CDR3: CASSLRADTQYF
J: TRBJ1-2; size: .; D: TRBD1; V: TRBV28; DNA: TGTGCCAGCATTCGGGGGGGGACAGGGGTTGAATTCTACACCTTC; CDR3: CASIRGGTGVEFYTF
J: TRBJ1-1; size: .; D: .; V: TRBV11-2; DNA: TGTGCCAGCAGCCGGGGGGGACGGAACACTGAAGCTTTCTTT; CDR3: CASSRGGRNTEAFF
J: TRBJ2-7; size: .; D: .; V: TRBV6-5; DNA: TGTGCCAGCAAGGAACAGGTTGAGTACGAGCAGTACTTC; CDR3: CASKEQVEYEQYF
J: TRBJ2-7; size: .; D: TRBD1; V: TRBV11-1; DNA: TGTGCCAGCAGCTTCCGACAGGGTCTCAGCGAGCAGTACTTC; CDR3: CASSFRQGLSEQYF
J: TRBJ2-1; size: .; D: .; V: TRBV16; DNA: TGTGCCAGCAGCCAATCTAGGCAGCTTAATGAGCAGTTCTTC; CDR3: CASSQSRQLNEQFF
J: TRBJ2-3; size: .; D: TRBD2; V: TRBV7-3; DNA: TGTGCCAGCAGCTCAAAAGGCTTTCGGCCTAGCGGGAGAGACGGAGCAGATACGCAGTATTTT; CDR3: CASSSKGFRPSGRDGADTQYF
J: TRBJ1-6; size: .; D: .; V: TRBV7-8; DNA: TGTGCCAGCAGCTTAGAGGTGGGTTTCCCCCTCCACTTT; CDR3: CASSLEVGFPLHF
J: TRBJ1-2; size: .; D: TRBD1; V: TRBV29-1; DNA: TGCAGCGTTGATAGACAGGGCCGGGGCTACACCTTC; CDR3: CSVDRQGRGYTF
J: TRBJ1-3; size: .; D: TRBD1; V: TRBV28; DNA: TGTGCCAGCACGACAGGGGGCGTTCGGAACACCATATATTTT; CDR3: CASTTGGVRNTIYF
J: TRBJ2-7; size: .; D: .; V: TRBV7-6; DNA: TGTGCCAGCAGCTTATATGAAGGTGGTACCTACGAGCAGTACTTC; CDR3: CASSLYEGGTYEQYF
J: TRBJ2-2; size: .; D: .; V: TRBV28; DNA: TGTGCCAGCAGCTCCCTAGGCACCGGGGAGCTGTTTTTT; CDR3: CASSSLGTGELFF
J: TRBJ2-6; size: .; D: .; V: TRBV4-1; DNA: TGCGCCAGCAGCCAAGGGTTACCGACCTCTGGGGCCAACGTCCTGACTTTC; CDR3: CASSQGLPTSGANVLTF
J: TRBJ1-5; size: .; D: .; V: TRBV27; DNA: TGTGCCAGCAGTCCAAGGGGGGTATATAGCAATCAGCCCCAGCATTTT; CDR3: CASSPRGVYSNQPQHF
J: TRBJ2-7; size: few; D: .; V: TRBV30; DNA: TGTGCCTGGAGTGTTCGGAAATACGAGCAGTACTTC; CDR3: CAWSVRKYEQYF
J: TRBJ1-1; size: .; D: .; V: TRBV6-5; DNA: TGTGCCAGCAGGCCTACAGGGAAGAACACTGAAGCTTTCTTT; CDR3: CASRPTGKNTEAFF
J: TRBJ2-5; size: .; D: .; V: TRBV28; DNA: TGTGCCAGCAGTTTAGGTGGAGGGGGTAAAGAGACCCAGTACTTC; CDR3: CASSLGGGGKETQYF
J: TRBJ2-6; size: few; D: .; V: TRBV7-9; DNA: TGTGCCAAGGGTGCGTCCGGGGCCAACGTCCTGACTTTC; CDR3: CAKGASGANVLTF
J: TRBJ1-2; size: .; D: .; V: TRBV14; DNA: TGTGCCAGCAGCCAACTCCTAGGGTATGGCTACACCTTC; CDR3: CASSQLLGYGYTF
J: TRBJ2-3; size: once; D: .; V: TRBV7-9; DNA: TGTGCCAGCAGCTTTGTTGAATTGACAGATACGCAGTATTTT; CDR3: CASSFVELTDTQYF
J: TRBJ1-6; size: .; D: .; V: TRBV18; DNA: TGTGCCAGCTCACCACAGGGACTCGCACCTGGGGCCCTCCACTTT; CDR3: CASSPQGLAPGALHF
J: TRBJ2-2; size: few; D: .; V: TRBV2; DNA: TGTGCCAGCAGTGAGGGGGATAACACCGGGGAGCTGTTTTTT; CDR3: CASSEGDNTGELFF
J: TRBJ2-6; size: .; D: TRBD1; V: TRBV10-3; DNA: TGTGCCTCCAGGACAGGGGAAGCCGGGGCCAACGTCCTGACTTTC; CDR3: CASRTGEAGANVLTF
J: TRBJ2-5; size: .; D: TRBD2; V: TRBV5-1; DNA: TGCGCCAGCAGCTCTGGGACTAGCGGGGAAGAGACCCAGTACTTC; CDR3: CASSSGTSGEETQYF
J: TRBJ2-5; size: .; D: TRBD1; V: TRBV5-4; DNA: TGTGCCAGCAGCTTACAGGGGGCGGGTGAGACCCAGTACTTC; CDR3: CASSLQGAGETQYF
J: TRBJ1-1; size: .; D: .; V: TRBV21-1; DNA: TGTGCCAGCAGCAAGGGACAAGGGGGGACAGGACCTTTTGGGGAACAGGGTGAAGCTTTCTTT; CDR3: CASSKGQGGTGPFGEQGEAFF
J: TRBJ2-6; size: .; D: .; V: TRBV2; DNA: TGTGCCAGCAGTCAAGGGGCCGGGGCCAACGTCCTGACTTTC; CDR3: CASSQGAGANVLTF
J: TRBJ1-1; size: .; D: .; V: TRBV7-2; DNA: TGTGCCAGCAGCAGGAGGGACTTCGCGGCTTTCTTT; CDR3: CASSRRDFAAFF
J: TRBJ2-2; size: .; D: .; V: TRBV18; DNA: TGTGCCAGCTCACTTGGGGGAAACACCGGGGAGCTGTTTTTT; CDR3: CASSLGGNTGELFF
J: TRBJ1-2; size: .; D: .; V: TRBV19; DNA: TGTGCCAGTAGTATCCTTGGAGCTAACTATGGCTACACCTTC; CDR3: CASSILGANYGYTF
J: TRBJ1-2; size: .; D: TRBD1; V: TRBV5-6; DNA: TGTGCCAGCAAATCCGACAGGGGCTATGGCTACACCTTC; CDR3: CASKSDRGYGYTF
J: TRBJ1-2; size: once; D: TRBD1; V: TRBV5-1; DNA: TGCGCCAGCCAAAAAACACAGGGGGAGGACTATGGCTACACCTTC; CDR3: CASQKTQGEDYGYTF
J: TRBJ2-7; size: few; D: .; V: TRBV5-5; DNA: TGTGCCAGCAGCTTGGAGTCGCTAGGGTCCTACGAGCAGTACTTC; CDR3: CASSLESLGSYEQYF
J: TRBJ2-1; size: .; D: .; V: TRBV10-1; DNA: TGCGCCAGCAGTGAGGGGCCTTACAATGAGCAGTTCTTC; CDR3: CASSEGPYNEQFF
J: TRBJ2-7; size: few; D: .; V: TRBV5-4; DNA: TGTGCCAGCAGCTTCCTGGGGGGGCCCTACGAGCAGTACTTC; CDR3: CASSFLGGPYEQYF
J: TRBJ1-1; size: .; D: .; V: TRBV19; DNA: TGTGCCAGTAGTGATTCTCCAGGGACTGAAGCTTTCTTT; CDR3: CASSDSPGTEAFF
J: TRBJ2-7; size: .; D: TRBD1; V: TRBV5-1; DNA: TGCGCCAGCAGCTCCGGGACAGGGGCCTACGAGCAGTACTTC; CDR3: CASSSGTGAYEQYF
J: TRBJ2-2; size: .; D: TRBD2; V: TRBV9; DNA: TGTGCCAGCAGCCTTAGCGGGAGGGCGAACACCGGGGAGCTGTTTTTT; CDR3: CASSLSGRANTGELFF
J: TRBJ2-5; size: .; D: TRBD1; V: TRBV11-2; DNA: TGTGCCAGCAGCTTATCTGGACAGGGAGAGACCCAGTACTTC; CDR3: CASSLSGQGETQYF